The 21 T cell receptor beta chains below were found in one sample sequenced in a study of CD4 T cells in relation to SARS-CoV-2 and coronaviruses. Using immunoSEQ multiplex PCR, the repertoire was profiled, and TCRdb retains in-frame clones only, with some absent. The sample lists tens of thousands of clones, approximately 90% occurring once. Sequencing was done on a sample of naive CD4+ T cells from PBMCs. Documented subset: naive CD4+ T cells isolated by negative enrichment. Receptor source: an adult with COVID-19.

The genes are TRBV7-2 and TRBJ2-7; 8 positions agree with TRBD2. CDR1 and CDR2 from the germline V gene are SGHTA and FQGNSA. V trimming: 1 base; J trimming: 0 bases; junction bases outside the gene matches: 2. The CDR3 runs 15 residues. The CDR3 DNA follows: TGTGCCAGCAGCTTAGGCGGGGGGAGCTCCTACGAGCAGTACTTC. Translated, it gives CASSLGGGSSYEQYF.

The genes are TRBV5-1 and TRBJ1-4; D gene uncertain. Germline V gene data show CDR1 as SGHRS and CDR2 as YFSETQ. Deletions cut 1 base from V and 7 bases from J, with 8 bases between. The length of the CDR3 is 13 residues. CDR3 amino acids: CASSLRGSEKLFF. The CDR3 DNA sequence: TGCGCCAGCAGCTTGCGGGGAAGTGAAAAACTGTTTTTT.

V usage is TRBV29-1 and J usage is TRBJ1-3, with 7 bases aligning to TRBD1. Trimming cost V 6 bases and J 0 bases; bases outside gene matches: 14. The CDR3 is 17 residues long. The germline V gene encodes CDR1 SQVTM and CDR2 ANQGSEA. The chain's CDR3 is CSVAKSGTVLSGNTIYF. DNA of the CDR3: TGCAGCGTGGCGAAATCCGGGACAGTACTCTCTGGAAACACCATATATTTT.

This chain links TRBV28 with TRBJ1-1, with unresolved D. Germline V lookup: CDR1 MDHEN, CDR2 SYDVKM. The CDR3 runs to 14 residues. V dropped 3 bases and J dropped 1 base, with 9 bases sitting between them. CDR3 nucleotides: TGTGCCAGCAGTTTCCGCCAGGAGAACACTGAAGCTTTCTTT. Residues: CASSFRQENTEAFF.

The rearrangement joins TRBV13 to TRBJ2-2; D call uncertain. Germline values: CDR1 PRHDT, CDR2 FYEKMQ (reference sequence). Trimming removed 5 bases from V and 4 bases from J, with 17 bases in between. The CDR3 runs to 16 residues. The CDR3 sequence: CASSLTRWYFTGELFF. The CDR3 DNA sequence: TGTGCCAGCAGCCTCACCCGTTGGTACTTCACCGGGGAGCTGTTTTTT.

In its sample, this clone was seen once. This chain links TRBV10-3 with TRBJ2-2, with D unresolved. The germline gives CDR1 ENHRY, CDR2 SYGVKD. The CDR3 sequence is 13 residues long. V was clipped by 2 bases and J by 5 bases, with 6 bases between them. The CDR3, as DNA: TGTGCCATCAGTGAGGTCAATACCGGGGAGCTGTTTTTT. This encodes CAISEVNTGELFF.

The chain employs TRBV10-3 and TRBJ2-1; a possible D gene is TRBD1 (5 bases). With 11 bases removed from V and 2 bases from J, the gap between germline ends came to 7 bases. Germline assignment: CDR1 ENHRY and CDR2 SYGVKD. CDR3 length: 11 amino acids. Written as DNA, the CDR3 is TGTGCCGCAGGGACCTACAATGAGCAGTTCTTC. It is translated as CAAGTYNEQFF.

The gene calls are TRBV4-1 and TRBJ1-6; 10 bases align to TRBD1. The length of the CDR3 is 15 residues. The germline V gene has CDR1 MGHRA and CDR2 YSYEKL. With V trimmed by 0 bases and J by 8 bases, 1 base remained unmatched. For the CDR3, the DNA is TGCGCCAGCAGCCAAGAAGGGACAGGGGATTCACCCCTCCACTTT. It specifies CASSQEGTGDSPLHF.

J is TRBJ2-5 and V is TRBV4-3, with TRBD1 as a possible D gene (6 bases). The CDR3 totals 15 residues. Trimming took 1 base from V and 4 from J, leaving 13 bases between them. Looked up from germline, CDR1 is LGHNA and CDR2 is YSLEER. The CDR3 DNA reads TGCGCCAGCAGCCAAGCCGGCAGGGGTGGAGAGACCCAGTACTTC. Amino acids: CASSQAGRGGETQYF.

This chain connects TRBV15 to TRBJ2-2; TRBD2 matches at 7 bases. Looked up from germline, CDR1 is LNHNV and CDR2 is YYDKDF (reference sequence). The CDR3 extends over 15 amino acids. Trimming took 5 bases from V and 5 from J; bases not matched to a gene: 8. In nucleotides, the CDR3 is TGTGCCACCAGCCCCGGGGGGATCTGGACCGGGGAGCTGTTTTTT. Encoded protein: CATSPGGIWTGELFF.

J is TRBJ1-4 and V is TRBV12-3 or TRBV12-4; no clear D gene. The CDR3 runs 11 residues. The V gene lost 6 bases and the J gene lost 7 bases, with 6 bases spanning the gap. Here the CDR3 DNA reads TGTGCCAGCAGCTACAGTGAAAAACTGTTTTTT. Amino acids: CASSYSEKLFF.

The chain employs TRBV7-9 and TRBJ2-2, with D hard to call. The V gene's germline CDR1 is SEHNR and CDR2 FQNEAQ (reference sequence). The CDR3 consists of 15 residues. The V end lost 5 bases, the J end lost 1 base, and 11 bases lay between the germline ends. CDR3 loop: CASSRKNKNTGELFF. CDR3 nucleotide sequence: TGTGCCAGCAGCCGTAAAAACAAGAACACCGGGGAGCTGTTTTTT.

V gene TRBV2 combines with J gene TRBJ2-1, with D possibly TRBD2 on 5 matching bases. This CDR3 comprises 11 residues. The germline V gene has CDR1 SNHLY and CDR2 FYNNEI. V was pared by 8 bases and J by 7 bases, with 9 bases between. The CDR3 DNA reads TGTGCCAGCGGGGAGTATAATGAGCAGTTCTTC. It yields the protein CASGEYNEQFF.

The chain recombines TRBV21-1 with TRBJ2-5; the table's TRBD1 call for D was not verified on the DNA. TRBV21-1 is noted as a pseudogene. This CDR3 has 16 residues. DNA for the CDR3: TGTGCCAGCAGCAAAGAGGGGGCCAATTCGGGGGAGACCCAGTACTTC. Translated: CASSKEGANSGETQYF.

This chain uses TRBV3-1 (or the pseudogene TRBV3-2) with TRBJ2-5; 15 bases are a match to TRBD2. The germline gives CDR1 LGHDT, CDR2 YNNKEL (reference sequence). There are 17 residues in the CDR3. V shed 4 bases, J shed 5 bases, and the junction held 8 bases outside the gene matches. CDR3 loop: CASSLGSGLAGGETQYF. CDR3 nucleotides: TGTGCCAGCAGCCTCGGGTCTGGACTAGCGGGAGGGGAGACCCAGTACTTC.

The chain couples TRBV20-1 to TRBJ2-7; D is unclear. CDR3 length equals 11 residues. V shed 1 base and J shed 3 bases, with 4 bases lying between them. Per germline, CDR1 DFQATT and CDR2 SNEGSKA (reference sequence). The CDR3 nucleotides are TGCAGTGCTAGAGGGGACTACGAGCAGTACTTC. Protein: CSARGDYEQYF.

The J gene is TRBJ1-5, the V gene TRBV6-5, with 8 bases lining up with TRBD1. With V trimmed by 6 bases and J by 7 bases, 8 bases remained unmatched. The germline V gene has CDR1 MNHEY and CDR2 SVGAGI. The CDR3 spans 14 residues. CDR3: CASRDREGWQPQHF. The CDR3 nucleotides are TGTGCCAGCAGGGACAGGGAGGGATGGCAGCCCCAGCATTTT.

The chain employs TRBV24-1 and TRBJ2-1; possibly TRBD1 or TRBD2 for D (6 bases each). CDR3 length equals 16 residues. Trimming pared 1 base from V and 2 bases from J, leaving 11 bases between. In germline, CDR1 is KGHDR, CDR2 SFDVKD. CDR3: CATSDFGGSTYNEQFF. Written as DNA, the CDR3 is TGTGCCACCAGTGATTTCGGGGGCTCTACCTACAATGAGCAGTTCTTC.

As DNA, the CDR3 is TGTGCCAGCCGTGGACAGGGTAATGAAAAACTGTTTTTT. Amino acid sequence: CASRGQGNEKLFF. The chain is built from TRBV28 and TRBJ1-4; 8 bases fit TRBD1. This CDR3 has 13 residues. V dropped 8 bases and J dropped 4; count of bases not matched to a gene: 3. The V gene's germline CDR1 is MDHEN and CDR2 SYDVKM.

The J gene is TRBJ2-3, the V gene TRBV2, with D hard to call. In germline, CDR1 is SNHLY, CDR2 FYNNEI. The CDR3 loop spans 11 amino acids. The V end was cut by 3 bases, the J end by 6 bases, with 4 bases between. The CDR3: CASSEGDTQYF. CDR3 nucleotides: TGTGCCAGCAGTGAGGGGGATACGCAGTATTTT.

The CDR3 nucleotides read TGTGCCAGCAGCTTAACTGCTAGCGGGAGTTGGGAGACCCAGTACTTC. It yields the protein CASSLTASGSWETQYF. The chain is built from TRBV7-3 and TRBJ2-5; 10 bases map to TRBD2. This CDR3 is built from 16 residues. The trim removed 0 bases at V and 5 bases at J, leaving 6 bases unmatched. CDR1 SGHTA and CDR2 FQGTGA come from the germline V gene.